This passage covers 31 T cell receptor beta chains from one sample sequenced in a study of low-dose radiotherapy and immunotherapy resistance in tumors. Alpha- and beta-chain coverage of first-strand cDNA came from TRAV- and TRBV-specific primers. The authors amplified TCRs for 15 to 25 PCR cycles with a constant-region primer and a V-primer adapter. TCRdb reprocessed the reads via MiXCR and lists one record per CDR3 protein. The table lists 50,000 or so distinct CDR3 sequences, approximately 22% of them singletons. The time point was: after trial treatment. Treatment meaning: LDRT plus nivolumab, ipilimumab, low-dose cyclophosphamide and aspirin (RACIN trial). The starting material was PBMCs, obtained after low-dose radiotherapy plus immunotherapy. The receptor set was obtained from a male donor with prostate cancer.

The chain links TRBV5-1 to TRBJ2-5; TRBD1 is a possible D gene (5 bases). This CDR3 is 15 amino acids long. Germline CDR1 is SGHRS and CDR2 is YFSETQ. With 0 bases removed from V and 2 bases from J, the gap between germline ends came to 11 bases. The CDR3, as DNA: TGCGCCAGCAGCTTGGCCGGGCAGGGACAAGAGACCCAGTACTTC. The encoded protein is CASSLAGQGQETQYF.

As concerns this clonotype: This clone may be a read error of a much larger clone one base away. The chain carries TRBV7-3 and TRBJ2-1; D might be TRBD2 (6 bases). Between the trimmed V and J ends, which lost 5 bases and 10 bases, there was a span of 18 bases. CDR1 is SGHTA and CDR2 is FQGTGA in the germline V gene. There are 14 residues in the CDR3. CDR3 sequence (DNA): TGTGCCAGCAGCACGGGAGCCCCGGGTGGGGAGCAGTTCTTC. Residues: CASSTGAPGGEQFF.

This clonotype was seen ten or more times. The chain combines TRBV10-3 with TRBJ2-7; tentatively, D is TRBD2 (6 bases). Deletions cut 8 bases from V and 1 base from J, with 15 bases between. The CDR3 consists of 14 residues. The V gene's germline CDR1 is ENHRY and CDR2 SYGVKD. The CDR3 sequence: CAISTGRESYEQYF. CDR3 in DNA: TGTGCCATCTCGACTGGACGGGAGTCCTACGAGCAGTACTTC.

This clonotype was detected many times. This chain connects TRBV7-9 to TRBJ1-1, with D possibly TRBD1 on 5 matching bases. This CDR3 has 14 residues. CDR1 SEHNR and CDR2 FQNEAQ come from the germline V gene (reference sequence). Deletions cut 5 bases from V and 4 bases from J, with 14 bases between. This CDR3 is CASSATQGLTEAFF. The CDR3 nucleotides read TGTGCCAGCAGCGCAACGCAGGGTCTCACTGAAGCTTTCTTT.

A note on this clonotype: A read error is likely here: a far larger clone is one base away. The rearrangement joins TRBV6-2 or TRBV6-3 to TRBJ1-5; D is uncertain. The CDR3 sequence is 12 residues long. Per the germline V gene, CDR1 is MNHEY and CDR2 is SVGEGT. CDR3 sequence: CASSLRPQPRHF. The CDR3 region has the DNA TGTGCCAGCAGTTTACGACCTCAGCCCCGGCATTTT.

This CDR3 reads CASSLAQREIPHEQYF. The CDR3 DNA follows: TGTGCCAGCAGCTTGGCCCAGCGGGAGATCCCCCACGAGCAGTACTTC. The rearrangement joins TRBV5-5 to TRBJ2-7, with 8 positions matching TRBD2. Germline V CDR1 and CDR2: SGHKS, YYEKEE (reference sequence). CDR3 length equals 16 residues. The V and J ends lost 0 bases and 5 bases, in that order; junction bases with no gene match: 10.

This clonotype was observed at least ten times. The gene calls are TRBV12-3 or TRBV12-4 and TRBJ1-5; D is perhaps TRBD1 (6 bases). This CDR3 is 15 amino acids long. V dropped 6 bases and J dropped 3 bases, with 15 bases sitting between them. The DNA for the CDR3 is TGTGCCAGCAGCCCGACGGACAGCGTCAATCAGCCCCAGCATTTT. As protein: CASSPTDSVNQPQHF.

This clonotype was seen repeatedly, ten times or more. This rearrangement joins TRBV5-3 to TRBJ2-5; D perhaps matches TRBD1 (5 bases). TRBV5-3 is annotated as an ORF whose role is uncertain. There are 14 residues in the CDR3. Trimming stripped 2 bases from V and 0 bases from J, with 8 bases between. CDR3: CARSFTTDQETQYF. The CDR3 DNA follows: TGTGCCAGAAGCTTTACGACAGACCAAGAGACCCAGTACTTC.

This clonotype was observed many times. The chain combines TRBV20-1 with TRBJ1-1; maybe TRBD1 (6 bases). Germline CDR1 DFQATT, CDR2 SNEGSKA (reference sequence). V gave up 0 bases and J gave up 5 bases, with 13 bases separating them. The CDR3 runs 14 residues. DNA for the CDR3: TGCAGTGCTAGAGATCTCAGGGGATGGACTGAAGCTTTCTTT. Translated, it gives CSARDLRGWTEAFF.

With respect to this clonotype: Given a far larger clone just one base away, this is likely a sequencing read error. The gene calls are TRBV6-5 and TRBJ2-6; possible D gene TRBD1, 5 bases. Germline V gene data show CDR1 as MNHEY and CDR2 as SVGAGI. The CDR3 covers 14 residues. This chain's CDR3 is CASSPVSGADVLTF. CDR3 DNA: TGTGCCAGCAGTCCTGTCTCTGGGGCCGACGTCCTGACTTTC.

The chain recombines TRBV9 with TRBJ2-3; 8 bases fit TRBD1. Trimming took 3 bases from V and 10 from J; bases not matched to a gene: 7. In germline, CDR1 is SGDLS, CDR2 YYNGEE. The CDR3 is 13 amino acids. CDR3 DNA: TGTGCCAGCAGCGAGGGACAGGCCGGGGCGCAGTATTTT. Translation: CASSEGQAGAQYF.

This clonotype was seen at least ten times. J is TRBJ2-5 and V is TRBV5-1; TRBD2 matches 8 bases. Germline CDR1 SGHRS, CDR2 YFSETQ. The CDR3 consists of 14 residues. J lost 3 bases, V lost 5 bases, and 6 bases had no gene match. CDR3 sequence: CASSPGAGEETQYF. In nucleotides, the CDR3 is TGCGCCAGCAGTCCCGGAGCGGGGGAAGAGACCCAGTACTTC.

The table lists this clonotype with many counts. V gene TRBV27 combines with J gene TRBJ1-1; 9 positions agree with TRBD1. Per germline, CDR1 MNHEY and CDR2 SMNVEV (reference sequence). V dropped 5 bases and J dropped 4; count of bases not matched to a gene: 8. The CDR3 loop spans 15 amino acids. This CDR3 reads CASSLEGQGSTEAFF. In nucleotides, the CDR3 is TGTGCCAGCAGTCTGGAGGGACAGGGTTCCACTGAAGCTTTCTTT.

In its sample, this clonotype was seen many times. This chain links TRBV28 with TRBJ2-2; 12 bases map to TRBD2. This CDR3 region has 20 residues. Germline V gene lookup returns CDR1 MDHEN and CDR2 SYDVKM. The V and J ends lost 2 bases and 0 bases, in that order; junction bases with no gene match: 10. The CDR3 nucleotides are TGTGCCAGCAGTTTACTAGCGGGTCTAGCGGGAGGGCCGAACACCGGGGAGCTGTTTTTT. Translating gives CASSLLAGLAGGPNTGELFF.

In its sample, this clonotype was seen many times. The genes are TRBV5-1 and TRBJ2-1, with D unresolved. From germline, CDR1 is SGHRS and CDR2 YFSETQ. V dropped 3 bases and J dropped 9 bases, with 10 bases sitting between them. The CDR3 is 12 residues long. DNA of the CDR3: TGCGCCAGCAGCTGGACCGAATTTGAGCAGTTCTTC. Amino acid sequence: CASSWTEFEQFF. The variable domain in full, with the rest retrieved from reference TRBV5-1 and TRBJ2-1, is KAGVTQTPRYLIKTRGQQVTLSCSPISGHRSVSWYQQTPGQGLQFLFEYFSETQRNKGNFPGRFSGRQFSNSRSEMNVSTLELGDSALYLCASSWTEFEQFFGPGTRLTVL.

This clonotype came up many times. The chain employs TRBV11-2 and TRBJ1-6, with 7 bases identical to TRBD1. This CDR3 comprises 15 residues. Losses at the gene ends were 1 base for V and 6 bases for J; bases not matched to a gene: 3. From germline, CDR1 is SGHAT and CDR2 FQNNGV. The CDR3 DNA follows: TGTGCCAGCAGCTTAGCCCCAGGGGGTAATTCACCCCTCCACTTT. As protein: CASSLAPGGNSPLHF. Looking up the rest from reference TRBV11-2 and TRBJ1-6 gives the full variable domain: EAGVAQSPRYKIIEKRQSVAFWCNPISGHATLYWYQQILGQGPKLLIQFQNNGVVDDSQLPKDRFSAERLKGVDSTLKIQPAKLEDSAVYLCASSLAPGGNSPLHFGNGTRLTVT.

This clonotype appeared once. This likely came from a read error, as a far larger clone is one base away. The V call is TRBV6-5, the J call TRBJ2-4, with 14 bases that match TRBD2. CDR1 and CDR2 (germline): MNHEY, SVGAGI. The CDR3 spans 20 residues. The CDR3 is CASSPLRTSGGTPSKKIQYF. The CDR3 DNA reads as TGTGCCAGCAGCCCCCTCCGGACTAGCGGGGGGACGCCATCCAAAAAGATTCAGTACTTC.

This clonotype was seen at least ten times. The chain is built from TRBV2 and TRBJ2-1; D is unclear. Germline CDR1 SNHLY, CDR2 FYNNEI. The CDR3 runs to 11 residues. The V end was cut by 3 bases, the J end by 9 bases, with 6 bases between. The CDR3 nucleotides read TGTGCCAGCAGTGAGTTAATTGAGCAGTTCTTC. Protein: CASSELIEQFF.

This clonotype is classed as medium-sized (0.01 to 0.1%). J is TRBJ2-3 and V is TRBV5-1; perhaps TRBD2 as D (5 bases). The CDR3 is 14 amino acids. The V end was cut by 4 bases, the J end by 6 bases, with 15 bases between. Germline CDR1 SGHRS, CDR2 YFSETQ. The CDR3 DNA follows: TGCGCCAGCAGCGATCCGGCGGGTGCGGATACGCAGTATTTT. It translates to CASSDPAGADTQYF.

The chain joins TRBV28 to TRBJ1-2, with 9 nucleotides matching TRBD1. The germline CDR1 and CDR2 sequences are MDHEN and SYDVKM. This CDR3 contains 13 residues. The junction had 10 bases not matched to a gene; V was cut back by 7 bases and J by 10 bases. In nucleotides, the CDR3 is TGTGCCAGCACACACAGGGGGCGCCAGGACTACACCTTC. It specifies CASTHRGRQDYTF.

The sample holds many counts of this clonotype. V usage is TRBV5-1 and J usage is TRBJ2-3; D may match TRBD1 or TRBD2 (5 bases each). CDR3 length: 14 residues. The V gene lost 5 bases and the J gene lost 5 bases, with 15 bases spanning the gap. Germline CDR1 is SGHRS and CDR2 is YFSETQ. Here the CDR3 reads CASRMMGEGDTQYF. The DNA for the CDR3 is TGCGCCAGCAGGATGATGGGGGAAGGAGATACGCAGTATTTT.

This clonotype was observed once. The chain combines TRBV28 with TRBJ2-7, with D perhaps given as TRBD1 or TRBD2 (5 bases each). This CDR3 comprises 14 residues. V lost 3 bases and J lost 7, with 16 bases in between. From germline, CDR1 is MDHEN and CDR2 SYDVKM. As DNA, the CDR3 is TGTGCCAGCAGTTTGGGACCGGCCCGCAGGGAGCAGTACTTC. As protein: CASSLGPARREQYF.

The chain joins TRBV20-1 to TRBJ2-1, with 12 bases fitting TRBD2. Germline V gene data show CDR1 as DFQATT and CDR2 as SNEGSKA (reference sequence). The length of the CDR3 is 14 residues. J was trimmed by 5 bases and V by 8 bases; bases with no gene match: 7. The CDR3 DNA follows: TGCAGTCTCGGACTAGCGGGGACAAACAATGAGCAGTTCTTC. Protein: CSLGLAGTNNEQFF.

The table lists this clonotype with many counts. The V gene is TRBV6-1, the J gene TRBJ2-1, with TRBD2 matching over 11 bases. CDR3 length: 19 amino acids. V lost 5 bases and J lost 4; bases outside the gene matches: 16. Germline loops: CDR1 MNHNS, CDR2 SASEGT. The CDR3 coding sequence is TGTGCCAGCAGTTCGCGGACCGGGGTGGCTAGCGGGAGGTACAATGAGCAGTTCTTC. Translated, it gives CASSSRTGVASGRYNEQFF.

This clonotype has at least ten counts. This chain connects TRBV6-2 or TRBV6-3 to TRBJ2-5; the D call may be TRBD1 or TRBD2 (5 bases each). With 7 bases removed from V and 5 bases from J, the gap between germline ends came to 17 bases. CDR1 MNHEY and CDR2 SVGEGT come from the germline V gene. The CDR3 consists of 14 residues. CDR3 coding DNA: TGTGCCAGCACCGAGGGCCCAGGGATGGAGACCCAGTACTTC. Amino acid sequence: CASTEGPGMETQYF.

This clonotype occurred many times. This rearrangement joins TRBV11-2 to TRBJ2-3; D not resolved. V was shortened by 0 bases and J by 11 bases, with 12 bases between the two germline ends. The germline V gene encodes CDR1 SGHAT and CDR2 FQNNGV. The CDR3 is 13 amino acids. As DNA, the CDR3 is TGTGCCAGCAGCTTAGAGAGCGCGGCTAGGCAGTATTTT. Its protein product is CASSLESAARQYF.

This clonotype was seen at least ten times. The chain joins TRBV4-1 to TRBJ1-2, with D maybe TRBD1 (6 bases). V dropped 2 bases and J dropped 4 bases, with 26 bases sitting between them. The CDR3 length is 19 residues. The germline V gene encodes CDR1 MGHRA and CDR2 YSYEKL. CDR3 in DNA: TGCGCCAGCAGCCAACCGTCGTCCACAAAGGGGGAGGAGGGCTATGGCTACACCTTC. As protein: CASSQPSSTKGEEGYGYTF.

This clonotype has ten or more counts. V gene TRBV18 combines with J gene TRBJ2-7; D ambiguous. Trimming removed 0 bases from V and 6 bases from J, with 12 bases in between. The CDR3 is made up of 14 amino acids. CDR1 is KGHSH and CDR2 is LQKENI in the germline V gene. CDR3 residues: CASSPPETVSEQYF. The CDR3 DNA reads TGTGCCAGCTCACCACCGGAAACAGTTAGCGAGCAGTACTTC.

The DNA for the CDR3 is TGTGCCAGCAGAAACGACAGGGTAGGGACCGGGGAGCAGTACTTC. Amino acid sequence: CASRNDRVGTGEQYF. The genes are TRBV6-2 or TRBV6-3 and TRBJ2-7; the match to TRBD1 covers 7 bases. V dropped 6 bases and J dropped 7; count of bases not matched to a gene: 15. Germline V gene sequence: CDR1 MNHEY, CDR2 SVGEGT. This CDR3 has 15 amino acids.

At least ten counts were recorded for this clonotype. The chain has TRBV5-1 and TRBJ2-3; the D is unclear. Trimming shortened V by 4 bases and J by 5 bases, and 14 bases separated the two germline ends. The germline CDR1 and CDR2 sequences are SGHRS and YFSETQ. The CDR3 extends over 14 amino acids. The CDR3 loop is CASSPEMMIDTQYF. For the CDR3, the DNA is TGCGCCAGCAGCCCCGAGATGATGATAGATACGCAGTATTTT.

This clonotype was seen many times. One junction end does not reproduce the germline sequence, and a read error may be involved. The chain links TRBV7-9 to TRBJ2-2; 8 bases align to TRBD1. CDR1 SEHNR and CDR2 FQNEAQ come from the germline V gene (reference sequence). The CDR3 length is 17 residues. CDR3: CASSLARTGMNTGELFF. The CDR3 DNA is TGTGCCAGCAGCCTAGCTAGGACAGGGATGAACACCGGGGAGCTGTTTTTT.